A selection of T cell receptor beta chains follows, all from one sample in a study of cytomegalovirus exposure and HLA in healthy donors. The method was immunoSEQ multiplex PCR; TCRdb's version includes in-frame clones alone and lacks a portion of them. The sample holds approximately 200,000 clones. Input material: PBMCs. The receptors were gathered from a boy aged 5-17 years in good health and CMV-seronegative. CDR3s include the opening cysteine and the closing phenylalanine or tryptophan. D genes are given only for firm matches.

d_call,j_call,v_call,cdr3_nt,cdr3_aa
-,TRBJ1-2,TRBV9,TGTGCCAGCAGCGTGGGACAAGGTTACTATGGCTACACCTTC,CASSVGQGYYGYTF
TRBD1,TRBJ2-5,TRBV7-7,TGTGCTAGCAGCTTAGCCGGACAGGGGGTGGGAGAGACCCAGTACTTC,CASSLAGQGVGETQYF
TRBD1,TRBJ1-4,TRBV7-9,TGTGCCAGCAACTTGGGGGACAGGGAATATGAAAAACTGTTTTTT,CASNLGDREYEKLFF
-,TRBJ1-2,TRBV4-2,TGTGCCAGCAGCCTTGGATCAGGGGATGGCTACACCTTC,CASSLGSGDGYTF
TRBD1,TRBJ2-7,TRBV30,TGTGCCTTACGGACAGGGAACCGCTACGAGCAGTACTTC,CALRTGNRYEQYF
-,TRBJ1-2,TRBV11-2,TGTGCCAGCACCCAAATCCAGGGGTCCTACACCTTC,CASTQIQGSYTF
-,TRBJ2-7,TRBV23-1,TGCGCCAGCAGCCGCGGGCCCCCCAGGGGTAAGTACGAGCAGTACTTC,CASSRGPPRGKYEQYF
TRBD1,TRBJ2-2,TRBV5-6,TGTGCCAGCAGCCCCGTCACCAGGGGGCCCGGGGAGCTGTTTTTT,CASSPVTRGPGELFF
TRBD2,TRBJ2-2,TRBV4-1,TGCGCCAGCAGCCAAGATCCGGGCGCTACTAGCGGGGGGATCGACGGGGAGCTGTTTTTT,CASSQDPGATSGGIDGELFF
-,TRBJ1-2,TRBV29-1,TGCAGCGTTCCGGGGAGGGGCGGCTACACCTTC,CSVPGRGGYTF
TRBD1,TRBJ2-3,TRBV6-6,TGTGCCAGCAGTCGACAGGGGGATACGCAGTATTTT,CASSRQGDTQYF
-,TRBJ1-1,TRBV13,TGTGCCAGCAGCTTTACAACCAAGGAGACTGAAGCTTTCTTT,CASSFTTKETEAFF
TRBD1,TRBJ2-3,TRBV9,TGTGCCAGCAGCACTCCGGGACAGTTGAGCACAGATACGCAGTATTTT,CASSTPGQLSTDTQYF
-,TRBJ1-1,TRBV19,TGTGCCACCCGGGAGGGTACAGACAGGCCGCCCGAAGTCTTT,CATREGTDRPPEVF
-,TRBJ2-7,TRBV27,TGTGCCAGCAGTCCCAGGGGTAACGAGCAGTACTTC,CASSPRGNEQYF